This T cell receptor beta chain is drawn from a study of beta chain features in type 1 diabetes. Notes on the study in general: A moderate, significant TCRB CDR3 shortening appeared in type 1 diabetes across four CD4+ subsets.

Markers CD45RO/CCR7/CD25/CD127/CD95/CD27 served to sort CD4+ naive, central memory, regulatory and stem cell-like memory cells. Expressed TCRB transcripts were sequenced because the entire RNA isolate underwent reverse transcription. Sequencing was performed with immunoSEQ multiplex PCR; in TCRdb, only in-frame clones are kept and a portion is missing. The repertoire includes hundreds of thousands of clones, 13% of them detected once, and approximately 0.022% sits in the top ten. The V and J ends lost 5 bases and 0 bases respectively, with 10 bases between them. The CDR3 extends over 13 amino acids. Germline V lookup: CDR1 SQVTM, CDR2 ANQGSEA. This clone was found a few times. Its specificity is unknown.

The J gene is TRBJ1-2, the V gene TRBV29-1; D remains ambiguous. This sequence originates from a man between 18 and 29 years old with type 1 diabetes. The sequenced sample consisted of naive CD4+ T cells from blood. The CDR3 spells CSVQYRSNYGYTF. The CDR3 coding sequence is TGCAGCGTTCAATATAGGTCTAACTATGGCTACACCTTC.